The rows below give T cell receptor beta chains drawn from one sample of a study of a mutant IDH1 vaccine in newly diagnosed glioma. Their recognized antigens are unknown. Produced via immunoSEQ multiplex PCR; TCRdb's table is partial and in-frame only. Of over 25,000 clones in the sample, approximately 90% were seen once. The input for sequencing was peripheral blood mononuclear cells (PBMCs), taken from a glioma patient whose treatment included an IDH1 peptide vaccine. All receptors derive from a woman aged 40-49 years with glioma. Some clones in this sample may be carry-over from other donors' samples. The CDR3 runs from the conserved cysteine through the conserved F or W. Fields, in order: V gene, J gene, CDR3 protein.

TRBV7-3	TRBJ2-6	CASSGVGANVLTF
TRBV27	TRBJ2-7	CASSVTGISYEQYF
TRBV5-3	TRBJ2-1	CARSPPPRHNEQFF
TRBV4-3	TRBJ1-5	CASSQGRGQPQHF
TRBV11-3	TRBJ2-7	CASSLGLGAGTGAYEQYF
TRBV21-1	TRBJ2-1	CASSKVESNNEQFF
TRBV7-2	TRBJ2-3	CASNLGGFSTDTQYF
TRBV7-9	TRBJ1-6	CASSSLVLGRNSPLHF
TRBV4-3	TRBJ2-2	CASSHSQTGELFF
TRBV9	TRBJ2-7	CASSVEAGGPYEQYF
TRBV29-1	TRBJ2-1	CSATRLPDPEQFF
TRBV29-1	TRBJ2-1	CSVKGVLWGQGRLGNEQFF
TRBV19	TRBJ2-7	CASSIGTETYEQYF
TRBV29-1	TRBJ2-7	CSVGGLSYEQYF
TRBV5-1	TRBJ2-5	CASSLGLAGSGETQYF
TRBV4-1	TRBJ2-6	CASSRGDTSGANVLTF
TRBV7-2	TRBJ1-6	CASSLQGLPLHF
TRBV7-2	TRBJ1-3	CASSPDTSGNTIYF
TRBV29-1	TRBJ1-2	CSVLTGGASSYTF
TRBV6-1	TRBJ2-3	CASVEGPTDTQYF
TRBV4-3	TRBJ2-1	CAGSQDSGSYNEQFF
TRBV18	TRBJ2-1	CASSGGIQGGERNEQFF
TRBV18	TRBJ2-1	CASSPPAGPWGQFF
TRBV4-2	TRBJ1-2	CASSQEGGGYTF